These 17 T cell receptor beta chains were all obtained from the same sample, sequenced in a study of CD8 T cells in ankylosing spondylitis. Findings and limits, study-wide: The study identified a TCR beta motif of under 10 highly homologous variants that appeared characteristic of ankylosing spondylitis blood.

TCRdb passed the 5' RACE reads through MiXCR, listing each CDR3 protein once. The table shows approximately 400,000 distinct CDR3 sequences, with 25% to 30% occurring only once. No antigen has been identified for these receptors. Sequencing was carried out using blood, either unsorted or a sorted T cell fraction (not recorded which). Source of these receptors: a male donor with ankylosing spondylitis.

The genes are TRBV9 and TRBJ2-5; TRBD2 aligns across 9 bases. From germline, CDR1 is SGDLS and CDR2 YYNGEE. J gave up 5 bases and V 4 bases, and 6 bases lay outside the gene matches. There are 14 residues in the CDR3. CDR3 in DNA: TGTGCCAGCAGCTCCGGGACTAGCACGGAGACCCAGTACTTC. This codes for CASSSGTSTETQYF.

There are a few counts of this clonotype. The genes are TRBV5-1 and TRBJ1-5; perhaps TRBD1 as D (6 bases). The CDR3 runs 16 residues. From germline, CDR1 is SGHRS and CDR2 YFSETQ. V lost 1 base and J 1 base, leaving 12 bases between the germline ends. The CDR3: CASSLTGIGSNQPQHF. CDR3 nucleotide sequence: TGCGCCAGCAGCTTGACAGGGATCGGAAGCAATCAGCCCCAGCATTTT.

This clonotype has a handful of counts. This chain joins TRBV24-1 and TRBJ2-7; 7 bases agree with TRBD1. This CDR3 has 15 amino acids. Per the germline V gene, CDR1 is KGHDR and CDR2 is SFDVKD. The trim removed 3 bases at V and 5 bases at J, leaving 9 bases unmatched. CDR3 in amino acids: CATSDPQGDGDEQYF. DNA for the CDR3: TGTGCCACCAGTGATCCCCAGGGGGATGGCGACGAGCAGTACTTC.

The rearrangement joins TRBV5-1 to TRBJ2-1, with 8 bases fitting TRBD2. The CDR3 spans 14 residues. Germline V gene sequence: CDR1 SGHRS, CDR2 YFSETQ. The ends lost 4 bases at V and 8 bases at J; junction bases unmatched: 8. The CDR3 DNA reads TGCGCCAGCAGCACGAGCGGGAGCATAGATGAGCAGTTCTTC. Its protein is CASSTSGSIDEQFF. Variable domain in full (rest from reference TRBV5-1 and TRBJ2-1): KAGVTQTPRYLIKTRGQQVTLSCSPISGHRSVSWYQQTPGQGLQFLFEYFSETQRNKGNFPGRFSGRQFSNSRSEMNVSTLELGDSALYLCASSTSGSIDEQFFGPGTRLTVL.

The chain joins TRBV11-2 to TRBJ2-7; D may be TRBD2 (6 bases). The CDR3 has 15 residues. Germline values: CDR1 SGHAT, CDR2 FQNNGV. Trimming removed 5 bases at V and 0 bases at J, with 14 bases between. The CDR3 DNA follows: TGTGCCAGCAGCCCACTAGCCTTGAGCTCCTACGAGCAGTACTTC. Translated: CASSPLALSSYEQYF.

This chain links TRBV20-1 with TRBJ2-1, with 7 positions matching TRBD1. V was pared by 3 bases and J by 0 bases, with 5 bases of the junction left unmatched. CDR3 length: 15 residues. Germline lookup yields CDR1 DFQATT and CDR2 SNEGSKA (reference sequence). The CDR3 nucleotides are TGCAGTGCTAGGCAGACAGGGAGCTCCTACAATGAGCAGTTCTTC. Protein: CSARQTGSSYNEQFF.

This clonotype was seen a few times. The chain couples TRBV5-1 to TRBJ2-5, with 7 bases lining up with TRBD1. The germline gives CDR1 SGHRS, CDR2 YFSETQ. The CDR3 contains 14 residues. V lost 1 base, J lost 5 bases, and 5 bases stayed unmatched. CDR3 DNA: TGCGCCAGCAGCTTGACAGGGGCAGGGGAGACCCAGTACTTC. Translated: CASSLTGAGETQYF.

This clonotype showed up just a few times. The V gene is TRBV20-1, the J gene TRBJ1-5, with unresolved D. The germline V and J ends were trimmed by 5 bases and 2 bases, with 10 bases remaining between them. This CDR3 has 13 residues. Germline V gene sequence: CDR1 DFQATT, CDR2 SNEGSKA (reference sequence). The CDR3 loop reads CSAEPGGNQPQHF. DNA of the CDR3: TGCAGTGCTGAACCCGGGGGCAATCAGCCCCAGCATTTT.

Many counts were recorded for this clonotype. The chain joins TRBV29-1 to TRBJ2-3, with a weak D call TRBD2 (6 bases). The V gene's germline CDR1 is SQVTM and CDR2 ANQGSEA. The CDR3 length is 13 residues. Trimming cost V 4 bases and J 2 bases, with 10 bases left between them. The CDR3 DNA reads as TGCAGCGTTGCGGGACTCTCCACAGATACGCAGTATTTT. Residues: CSVAGLSTDTQYF.

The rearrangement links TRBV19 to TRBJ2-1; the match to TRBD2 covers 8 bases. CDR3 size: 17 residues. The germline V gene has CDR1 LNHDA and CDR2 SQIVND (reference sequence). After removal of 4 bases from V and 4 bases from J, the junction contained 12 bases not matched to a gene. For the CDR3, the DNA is TGTGCCAGTAGTACGAGCGGGAGCGCCCCAGGATACAATGAGCAGTTCTTC. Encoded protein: CASSTSGSAPGYNEQFF.

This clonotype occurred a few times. The CDR3 is CASSFWPGGEKLFF. The CDR3 nucleotides read TGTGCCAGCAGCTTCTGGCCAGGTGGTGAAAAACTGTTTTTT. This chain links TRBV7-2 with TRBJ1-4, with D hard to call. The V end was cut by 3 bases, the J end by 7 bases, with 12 bases between. CDR3 size: 14 residues. CDR1 and CDR2 (germline): SGHTA, FQGNSA.

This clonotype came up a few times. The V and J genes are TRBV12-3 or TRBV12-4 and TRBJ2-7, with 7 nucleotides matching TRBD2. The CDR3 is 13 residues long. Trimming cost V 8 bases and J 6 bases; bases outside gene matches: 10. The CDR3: CASSTGRTTEQYF. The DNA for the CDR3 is TGTGCCAGCTCAACCGGGAGGACGACCGAGCAGTACTTC.

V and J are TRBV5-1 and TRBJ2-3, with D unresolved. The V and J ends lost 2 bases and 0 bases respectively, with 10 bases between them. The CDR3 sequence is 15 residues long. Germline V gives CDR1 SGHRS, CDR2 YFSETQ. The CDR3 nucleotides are TGCGCCAGCAGCTTTCTTCGTCCTAGCACAGATACGCAGTATTTT. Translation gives CASSFLRPSTDTQYF.

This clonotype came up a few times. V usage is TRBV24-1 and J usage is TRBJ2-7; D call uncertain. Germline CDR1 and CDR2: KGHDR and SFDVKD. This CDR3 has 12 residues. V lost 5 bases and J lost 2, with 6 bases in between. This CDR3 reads CATSADAYEQYF. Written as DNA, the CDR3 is TGTGCCACCAGTGCCGATGCCTACGAGCAGTACTTC.

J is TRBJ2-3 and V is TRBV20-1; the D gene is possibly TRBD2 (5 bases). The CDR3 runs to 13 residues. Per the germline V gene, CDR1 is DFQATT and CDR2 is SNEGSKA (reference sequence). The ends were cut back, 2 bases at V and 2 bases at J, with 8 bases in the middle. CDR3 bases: TGCAGTGCTAGACAGGAGGCCACAGATACGCAGTATTTT. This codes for CSARQEATDTQYF.

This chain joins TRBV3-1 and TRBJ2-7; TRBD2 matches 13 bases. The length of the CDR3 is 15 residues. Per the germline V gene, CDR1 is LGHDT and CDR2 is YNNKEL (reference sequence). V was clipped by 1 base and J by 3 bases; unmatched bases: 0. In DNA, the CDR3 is TGTGCCAGCAGCCAAGGGACTAGCGGGAGCTACGAGCAGTACGTC. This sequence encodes CASSQGTSGSYEQYV.

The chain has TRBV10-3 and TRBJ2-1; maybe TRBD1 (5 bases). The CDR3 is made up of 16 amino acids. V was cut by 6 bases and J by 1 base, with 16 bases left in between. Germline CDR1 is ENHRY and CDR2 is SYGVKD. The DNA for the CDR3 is TGTGCCATCAGCCCCATGGCAGGGCGTTCCTACAATGAGCAGTTCTTC. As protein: CAISPMAGRSYNEQFF.